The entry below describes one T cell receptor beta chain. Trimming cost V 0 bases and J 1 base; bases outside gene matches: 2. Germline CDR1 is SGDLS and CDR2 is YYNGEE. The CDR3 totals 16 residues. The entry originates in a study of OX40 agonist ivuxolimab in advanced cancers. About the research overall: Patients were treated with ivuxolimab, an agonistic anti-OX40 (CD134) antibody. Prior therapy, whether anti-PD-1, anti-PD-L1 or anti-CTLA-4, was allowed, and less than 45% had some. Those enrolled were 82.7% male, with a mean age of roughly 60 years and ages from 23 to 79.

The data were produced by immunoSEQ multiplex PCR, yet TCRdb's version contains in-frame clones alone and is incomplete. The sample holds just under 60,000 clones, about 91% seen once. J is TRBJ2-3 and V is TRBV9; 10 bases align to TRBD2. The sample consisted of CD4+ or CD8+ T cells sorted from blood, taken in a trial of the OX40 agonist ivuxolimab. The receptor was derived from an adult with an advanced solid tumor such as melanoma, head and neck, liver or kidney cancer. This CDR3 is CASSVVAGGGTDTQYF. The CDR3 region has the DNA TGTGCCAGCAGCGTAGTAGCGGGAGGAGGCACAGATACGCAGTATTTT.